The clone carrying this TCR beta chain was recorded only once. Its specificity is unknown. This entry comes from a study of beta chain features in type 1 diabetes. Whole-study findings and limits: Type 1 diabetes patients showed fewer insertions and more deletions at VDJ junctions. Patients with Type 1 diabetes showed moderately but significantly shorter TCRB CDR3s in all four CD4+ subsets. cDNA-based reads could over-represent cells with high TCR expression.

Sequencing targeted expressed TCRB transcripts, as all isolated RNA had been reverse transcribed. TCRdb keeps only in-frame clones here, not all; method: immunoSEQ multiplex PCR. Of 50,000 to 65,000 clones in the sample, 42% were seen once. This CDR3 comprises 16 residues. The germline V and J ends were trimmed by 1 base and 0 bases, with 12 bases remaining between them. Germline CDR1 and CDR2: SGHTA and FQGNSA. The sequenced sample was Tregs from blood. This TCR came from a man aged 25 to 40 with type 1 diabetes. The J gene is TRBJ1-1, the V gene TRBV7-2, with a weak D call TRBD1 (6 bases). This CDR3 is CASSLVRGGLNTEAFF. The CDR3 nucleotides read TGTGCCAGCAGCTTAGTAAGGGGGGGCTTGAACACTGAAGCTTTCTTT.